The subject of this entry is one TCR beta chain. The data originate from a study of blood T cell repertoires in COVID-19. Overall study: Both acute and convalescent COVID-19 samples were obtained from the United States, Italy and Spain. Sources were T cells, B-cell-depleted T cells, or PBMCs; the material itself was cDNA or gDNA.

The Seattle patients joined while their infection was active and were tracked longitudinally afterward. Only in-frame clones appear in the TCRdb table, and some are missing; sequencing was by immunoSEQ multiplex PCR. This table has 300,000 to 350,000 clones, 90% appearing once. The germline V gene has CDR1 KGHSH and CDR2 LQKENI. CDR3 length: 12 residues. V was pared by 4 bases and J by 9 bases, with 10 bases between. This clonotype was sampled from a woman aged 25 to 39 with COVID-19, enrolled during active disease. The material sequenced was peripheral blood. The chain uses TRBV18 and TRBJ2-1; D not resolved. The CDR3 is CASSLKHGEQFF. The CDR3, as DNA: TGTGCCAGCTCACTCAAGCACGGTGAGCAGTTCTTC.